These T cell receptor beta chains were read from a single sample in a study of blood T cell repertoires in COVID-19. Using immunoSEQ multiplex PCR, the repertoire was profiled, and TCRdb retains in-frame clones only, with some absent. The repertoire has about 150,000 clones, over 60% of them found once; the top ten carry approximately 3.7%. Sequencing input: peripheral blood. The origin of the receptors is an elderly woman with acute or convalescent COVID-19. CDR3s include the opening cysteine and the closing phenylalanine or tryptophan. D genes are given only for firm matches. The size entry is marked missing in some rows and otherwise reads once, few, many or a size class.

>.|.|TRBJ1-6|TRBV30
TGTGCCTGGAGTGTACTCTCCTATAATTCACCCCTCCACTTT
CAWSVLSYNSPLHF
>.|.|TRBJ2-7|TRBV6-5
TGTGCCAGCAGTTACTCGATCAGTCCCTCCTACGAGCAGTACTTC
CASSYSISPSYEQYF
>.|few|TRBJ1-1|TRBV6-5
TGTGCCAGCAGTTACCTGACACCGAACACTGAAGCTTTCTTT
CASSYLTPNTEAFF
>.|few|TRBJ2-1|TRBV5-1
TGCGCCAGCAGCTTGGCCGTACGGAGAGGGATACCTTACAATGAGCAGTTCTTC
CASSLAVRRGIPYNEQFF
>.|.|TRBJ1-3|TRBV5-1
TGCGCCAGCAGCTTGGGAGCAGGTTTCTCTGGAAACACCATATATTTT
CASSLGAGFSGNTIYF
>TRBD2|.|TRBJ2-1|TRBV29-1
TGCAGCGTTGACCTACTAGCGGGGAACAATGAGCAGTTCTTC
CSVDLLAGNNEQFF
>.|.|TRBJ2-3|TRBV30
TGTGCCTGGAGTGAATCGACTGAGTTGAGGTCGAGCACAGATACGCAGTATTTT
CAWSESTELRSSTDTQYF
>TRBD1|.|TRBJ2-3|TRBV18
TGTGCCAGCTCATTCGGGACAGCAGATACGCAGTATTTT
CASSFGTADTQYF
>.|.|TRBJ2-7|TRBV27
TGTGCCAGCAGTTTGGCGGGACCCACCTACGAGCAGTACTTC
CASSLAGPTYEQYF
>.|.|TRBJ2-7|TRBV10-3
TGTGCCATCAGTGAGACCGGACAGAGGGAGTACTTC
CAISETGQREYF
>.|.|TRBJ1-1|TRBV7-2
TGTGCCAGCAGCTTAGCGGTGTCGGGGAGGTCTTTCTTT
CASSLAVSGRSFF
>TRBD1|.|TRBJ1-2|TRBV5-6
TGTGCCAGCGGGACAGGCCCTAACTATGGCTACACCTTC
CASGTGPNYGYTF
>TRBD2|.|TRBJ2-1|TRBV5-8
TGTGCCAGCAGCTTAGGACTAGCGGAATACAATGAGCAGTTCTTC
CASSLGLAEYNEQFF
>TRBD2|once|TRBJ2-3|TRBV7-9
TGTGCCAGCAGCTTAGCCTCGGGCGGGGGTACGCAGTATTTT
CASSLASGGGTQYF
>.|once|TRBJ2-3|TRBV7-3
TGTGCCAGCAGCTTAGCGTGGGGCAGCACAGATACGCAGTATTTT
CASSLAWGSTDTQYF
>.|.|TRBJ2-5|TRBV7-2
TGTGCCAGCAGCTTAGAGAGGGGGTCAGAGACCCAGTACTTC
CASSLERGSETQYF
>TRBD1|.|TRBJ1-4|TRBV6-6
TGTGCCAGCAGTCCCGACAGGGGTAATGAAAAACTGTTTTTT
CASSPDRGNEKLFF
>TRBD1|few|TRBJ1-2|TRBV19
TGTGCCAGTAGTCTAACAGGGGACAGAGGAGTTTATGGCTACACCTTC
CASSLTGDRGVYGYTF
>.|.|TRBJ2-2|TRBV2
TGTGCCAGTTCGTTGGGGCCGCACACCGGGGAGCTGTTTTTT
CASSLGPHTGELFF
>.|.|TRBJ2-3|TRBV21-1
TGTGCCAGCAGGACGGACAGGGGGATAAAAGATACGCAGTATTTT
CASRTDRGIKDTQYF
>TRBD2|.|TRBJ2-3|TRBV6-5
TGTGCCAGCATTCTAACTAGCGGGAGAACAGATACGCAGTATTTT
CASILTSGRTDTQYF
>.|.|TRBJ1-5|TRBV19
TGTGCCAGTAGACGGGTAAATCAGCCCCAGCATTTT
CASRRVNQPQHF
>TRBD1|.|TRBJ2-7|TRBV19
TGTGCCAGTAGTGAGGTCCTAAGACAGGGATACGAGCAGTACTTC
CASSEVLRQGYEQYF
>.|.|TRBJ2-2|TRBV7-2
TGTGCCAGCAGCCGGAGTCAGGGGGGACCCCCGCTCGGGGAGCTGTTTTTT
CASSRSQGGPPLGELFF
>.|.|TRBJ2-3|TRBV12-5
TGTGCTAGTGGTTTGGGACTAAGCACAGATACGCAGTATTTT
CASGLGLSTDTQYF
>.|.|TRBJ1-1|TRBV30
TGTGCCTGGAGTGTACTATTGATCGGCGGATGGAACACTGAAGCTTTCTTT
CAWSVLLIGGWNTEAFF
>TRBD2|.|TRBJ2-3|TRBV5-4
TGTGCCAGCAGCTTGTTTAAAGCCGGGGGGGCAGATACGCAGTATTTT
CASSLFKAGGADTQYF
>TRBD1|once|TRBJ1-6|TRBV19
TGTGCCAGTAGTCTTCAGGGGGTAGTTAATTCACCCCTCCACTTT
CASSLQGVVNSPLHF
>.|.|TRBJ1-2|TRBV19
TGTGCCAGTTGGAGTGTCCATGGCTACACCTTC
CASWSVHGYTF
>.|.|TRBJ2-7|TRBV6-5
TGTGCCAGCAGTTATTCAGCAGGGGGGCGTAGGAACGAGCAGTACTTC
CASSYSAGGRRNEQYF
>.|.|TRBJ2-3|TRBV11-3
TGTGCCAGCAGCTATAGCTTTACAGATACGCAGTATTTT
CASSYSFTDTQYF
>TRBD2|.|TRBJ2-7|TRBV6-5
TGTGCCAGCACTTCTAGCGGGGTTTCCTACGAGCAGTACTTC
CASTSSGVSYEQYF
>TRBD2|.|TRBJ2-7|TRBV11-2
TGTGCCAGCAGCTCTGGACTAGCGGGAGGGCCCCGAACCTACGAGCAGTACTTC
CASSSGLAGGPRTYEQYF
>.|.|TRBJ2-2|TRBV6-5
TGTGCCACCTCGCGGAGGGGAGGCGCCGGGGAGCTGTTTTTT
CATSRRGGAGELFF
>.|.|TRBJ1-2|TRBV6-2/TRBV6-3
TGTGCCAGCAGTCATCAGGGGCAGGGATATGGCTACACCTTC
CASSHQGQGYGYTF
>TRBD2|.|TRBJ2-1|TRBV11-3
TGTGCCAGCAGCTTAAGGACTAGCGGGGCTACCTACAATGAGCAGTTCTTC
CASSLRTSGATYNEQFF
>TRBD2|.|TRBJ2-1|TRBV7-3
TGTGCCAGCAGCTTATGGGGGGGCAATGAGCAGTTCTTC
CASSLWGGNEQFF
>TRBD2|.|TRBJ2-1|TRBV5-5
TGTGCCAGCAGAAGACTAGCGGACAATGAGCAGTTCTTC
CASRRLADNEQFF
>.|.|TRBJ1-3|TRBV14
TGTGCCAGCAGCCAACAGACTTCTGGAAACACCATATATTTT
CASSQQTSGNTIYF
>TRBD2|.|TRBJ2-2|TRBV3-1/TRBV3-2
TGTGCCAGCAGCCAAGGACTAGCGGGGCCCGGGGAGCTGTTTTTT
CASSQGLAGPGELFF
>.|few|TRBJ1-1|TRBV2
TGTGCCAGCAGTAGGACAGCGAGCACTGAAGCTTTCTTT
CASSRTASTEAFF
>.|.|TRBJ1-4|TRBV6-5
TGTGCCAGCAGTTACGAGCAGACTCCAACTAATGAAAAACTGTTTTTT
CASSYEQTPTNEKLFF
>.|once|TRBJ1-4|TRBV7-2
TGTGCCAGCAGCATCAACTTCGAAAAACTGTTTTTT
CASSINFEKLFF
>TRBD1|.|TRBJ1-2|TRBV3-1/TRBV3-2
TGTGCCAGCAGCCACTCCCCGACAGGGGAGTTTGGCTACACCTTC
CASSHSPTGEFGYTF
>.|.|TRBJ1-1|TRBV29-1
TGCAGCGTTTCCGACCCGAACAGGGAAGCTTTCTTT
CSVSDPNREAFF
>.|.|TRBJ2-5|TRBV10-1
TGCGCCAGCAGTGAGTCGGACGGCGGGCGGACCCAGTACTTC
CASSESDGGRTQYF
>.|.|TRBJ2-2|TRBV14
TGTGCCAGCAGCCAAGATCTTTGGTCCCCGGGGGTTACCGGGGAGCTGTTTTTT
CASSQDLWSPGVTGELFF
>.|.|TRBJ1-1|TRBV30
TGTGCCTGGACGGGGGACCGCAAGAACACTGAAGCTTTCTTT
CAWTGDRKNTEAFF
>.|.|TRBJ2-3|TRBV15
TGTGCCACCAGCAGAGATCTAACAGATACGCAGTATTTT
CATSRDLTDTQYF
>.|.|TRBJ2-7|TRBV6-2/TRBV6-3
TGTGCCAGCAGTTATCCCTCTTACGAGCAGTACTTC
CASSYPSYEQYF
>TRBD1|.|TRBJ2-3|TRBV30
TGTGCCTGGAGCCAGGGACAGCCCACAGATACGCAGTATTTT
CAWSQGQPTDTQYF
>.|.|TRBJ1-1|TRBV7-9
TGTGCCAGCAGCAATTCTATGAACACTGAAGCTTTCTTT
CASSNSMNTEAFF
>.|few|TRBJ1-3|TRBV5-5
TGTGCCAGCAGCTTCTCTGCTCAGAACTCTGGAAACACCATATATTTT
CASSFSAQNSGNTIYF
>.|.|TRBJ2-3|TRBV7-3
TGTGCCAGCAGCTTATCGGCGACCCGGGGGGATACGCAGTATTTT
CASSLSATRGDTQYF